This T cell receptor (beta chain) is from a study of T cell clonality in common variable immunodeficiency. V gave up 4 bases and J gave up 0 bases; unmatched junction bases: 12. This CDR3 spans 17 amino acids. Study-wide points: Reportedly, TCR beta sequences from common variable immunodeficiency showed fewer deletions and N-nucleotide insertions. CVID subjects shared fewer TCRbeta clones than healthy controls did.

This clone was found many times. Its target is unknown. The read falls 3 residues short of the CDR3 end, and the missing part is taken from the germline J gene. Blood samples were heparinized, roughly 5 to 8 ml per donor. Libraries were prepared by immunoSEQ multiplex PCR; TCRdb keeps only in-frame clonotypes and omits some of them. Altogether tens of thousands of clones were found in the sample, and no singletons occur. This clonotype was obtained from a person aged 18 to 75 in good health. The chain is built from TRBV23-1 and TRBJ2-7; 7 nucleotides line up with TRBD1. TRBV23-1 is labeled an ORF, and its function is uncertain. Sample: peripheral blood mononuclear cells. This CDR3 is CASSRYERTGPSYEQYF. Partial CDR3 DNA: TGCGCCAGCAGTCGGTATGAGAGGACAGGACCCTCCTACGAG.